The clone carrying this T cell receptor beta chain has ten or more counts. Its matching antigen is unknown. Disease duration under 2 months; hyperthyroidism patients were aged 18 to 65. Used for diagnoses were clinical symptoms, serum thyroxine and TRAb, thyroid ultrasound and orbital computed tomography. This record belongs to a study of T cells in Graves' hyperthyroidism and ophthalmopathy. Study-level results: Stable hyperthyroidism was told apart from ophthalmopathy by a model built on 13 V-J features. Most clonotypes expanded in the thyroid (above 0.001) were also present in blood.

TCR beta CDR3 region amplification was performed from RNA transcripts. TCR CDR3 regions were first amplified by RT-PCR with HTBI primers. TCRdb re-called the multiplex PCR reads through MiXCR, storing one row per CDR3 protein. The sample records around 300,000 distinct CDR3 sequences, 13% being singletons. The CDR3 has 15 amino acids. Germline V CDR1 and CDR2: SNHLY, FYNNEI. Between the trimmed V and J ends, which lost 7 bases and 0 bases, there was a span of 13 bases. The sequenced sample was blood. This rearrangement joins TRBV2 to TRBJ2-4, with unresolved D. The receptor comes from a woman under 40 with Graves' hyperthyroidism that later progressed to Graves' ophthalmopathy. CDR3 protein: CASNREGLAKNIQYF. The CDR3 DNA reads as TGTGCCAGCAATAGGGAAGGGCTAGCCAAAAACATTCAGTACTTC. Full variable domain (rest looked up from reference TRBV2 and TRBJ2-4): EPEVTQTPSHQVTQMGQEVILRCVPISNHLYFYWYRQILGQKVEFLVSFYNNEISEKSEIFDDQFSVERPDGSNFTLKIRSTKLEDSAMYFCASNREGLAKNIQYFGAGTRLSVL.